These T cell receptor beta chains were read from a single sample in a study of persistence of HIV-infected CD4 T cells. Repertoires were generated with immunoSEQ multiplex PCR, while TCRdb's copy carries only in-frame clones and drops some. Among roughly 64,000 clones, about 69% were seen once, and the ten largest hold under 2%. These receptors' antigens are unknown. Sequenced material: CD4+ T cells sorted from PBMCs after roughly 18-hour stimulation, taken from a patient who received antiretroviral therapy. The receptors stem from an adult man with HIV who was CMV-seropositive. CDR3s include the opening cysteine and the closing phenylalanine or tryptophan. The order of the fields is V gene, J gene, D gene, clone size, CDR3 DNA, CDR3 protein. The D gene is left open where the match is weak. Not every row has a clone size; where given, it reads once, few, many or a size class.

V: TRBV6-2/TRBV6-3; J: TRBJ1-3; D: NA; size: NA; DNA: TGTGCCAGCAGTTACGGGGCGTCCGGAAACACCATATATTTT; CDR3: CASSYGASGNTIYF
V: TRBV6-5; J: TRBJ1-6; D: NA; size: NA; DNA: TGTGCCAGCAGTTTAAGGCAAGGAACACCCCTCCACTTT; CDR3: CASSLRQGTPLHF
V: TRBV24-1; J: TRBJ1-2; D: NA; size: few; DNA: TGTGCCACCAGTGATTTGGGCTATGGCTACACCTTC; CDR3: CATSDLGYGYTF
V: TRBV29-1; J: TRBJ1-1; D: NA; size: NA; DNA: TGCAGCGTTGAAGTTAGAGGGTCCGAAACTGAAGCTTTCTTT; CDR3: CSVEVRGSETEAFF
V: TRBV7-9; J: TRBJ1-6; D: NA; size: NA; DNA: TGTGCCAGCAGCCCCCGGGCTAGCGAAGGACAGAATTCACCCCTCCACTTT; CDR3: CASSPRASEGQNSPLHF
V: TRBV6-1; J: TRBJ2-4; D: NA; size: few; DNA: TGTGCCAGCAGTGAGACCGCGGTTAACATTCAGTACTTC; CDR3: CASSETAVNIQYF
V: TRBV6-4; J: TRBJ1-2; D: NA; size: NA; DNA: TGTGCCAGCAGACCACAGGCAGGCAACTATGGCTACACCTTC; CDR3: CASRPQAGNYGYTF
V: TRBV28; J: TRBJ1-2; D: NA; size: once; DNA: TGTGCCAGCAGTTTAGGGGGCAGGAACTATGGCTACACCTTC; CDR3: CASSLGGRNYGYTF
V: TRBV24-1; J: TRBJ2-3; D: NA; size: few; DNA: TGTGCCACCAGTGGGCAGCAACCCACAGATACGCAGTATTTT; CDR3: CATSGQQPTDTQYF
V: TRBV19; J: TRBJ1-2; D: NA; size: NA; DNA: TGTGCCATCTCCGACAGTCGATATGGCTACACCTTC; CDR3: CAISDSRYGYTF
V: TRBV29-1; J: TRBJ2-1; D: TRBD2; size: NA; DNA: TGCAGCGTTAAGGCGGGGGTAGGTAATGAGCAGTTCTTC; CDR3: CSVKAGVGNEQFF
V: TRBV4-1; J: TRBJ2-7; D: NA; size: NA; DNA: TGCGCCAGCAGCCGGGGTGGAGGGAGCTCCTACGAGCAGTACTTC; CDR3: CASSRGGGSSYEQYF
V: TRBV9; J: TRBJ1-6; D: TRBD1; size: NA; DNA: TGTGCCAGCAGCGTAGAGGATGGGACAGGGGTTTCACCCCTCCACTTT; CDR3: CASSVEDGTGVSPLHF
V: TRBV11-2; J: TRBJ2-3; D: TRBD1; size: NA; DNA: TGTGCCAGCAGCTCATTTGTCGGGACAGGGGGACGAACGCAGTATTTT; CDR3: CASSSFVGTGGRTQYF
V: TRBV5-4; J: TRBJ1-5; D: TRBD1; size: once; DNA: TGTGCCAGCAGCTTTGACAGGGGCGGGCAGCATTTT; CDR3: CASSFDRGGQHF
V: TRBV6-1; J: TRBJ1-5; D: NA; size: NA; DNA: TGTGCCAGCAGTGAATTTGGCAATCAGCCCCAGCATTTT; CDR3: CASSEFGNQPQHF
V: TRBV20-1; J: TRBJ1-2; D: NA; size: NA; DNA: TGCAGTGCTAGTAGGAGGCCGCGGGGGTATGGCTACACCTTC; CDR3: CSASRRPRGYGYTF
V: TRBV7-3; J: TRBJ2-1; D: NA; size: NA; DNA: TGTGCCAGCAGCTTAATGGCAGTGGCCTACAATGAGCAGTTCTTC; CDR3: CASSLMAVAYNEQFF
V: TRBV11-2; J: TRBJ2-7; D: TRBD2; size: once; DNA: TGTGCCAGCAGCTGGGGGGGAACCTACGAGCAGTACTTC; CDR3: CASSWGGTYEQYF
V: TRBV18; J: TRBJ2-3; D: NA; size: once; DNA: TGTGCCAGCTCACCACCGGCTAGCCGAAGCACAGATACGCAGTATTTT; CDR3: CASSPPASRSTDTQYF
V: TRBV3-1/TRBV3-2; J: TRBJ1-2; D: NA; size: few; DNA: TGTGCCAGCAGCCAAGATATCGGCACCAACTATGGCTACACCTTC; CDR3: CASSQDIGTNYGYTF
V: TRBV15; J: TRBJ1-5; D: NA; size: NA; DNA: TGTGCCACCAGCTCATCCAATCAGCCCCAGCATTTT; CDR3: CATSSSNQPQHF
V: TRBV7-9; J: TRBJ2-7; D: TRBD2; size: NA; DNA: TGTGCCAGCAGCTTAGTACCGTCGGGAGGAGACGAGCAGTACTTC; CDR3: CASSLVPSGGDEQYF
V: TRBV6-5; J: TRBJ1-6; D: TRBD1; size: NA; DNA: TGTGCCAGCAGATTCGACAGGGACAATTCACCCCTCCACTTT; CDR3: CASRFDRDNSPLHF
V: TRBV9; J: TRBJ2-1; D: NA; size: NA; DNA: TGTGCCAGCAGCGTATCTGTGGCAGGGACCTACAATGAGCAGTTCTTC; CDR3: CASSVSVAGTYNEQFF
V: TRBV11-2; J: TRBJ2-3; D: TRBD1; size: NA; DNA: TGTGCCAGCAGCACAGGACAGGGGGGAGATACGCAGTATTTT; CDR3: CASSTGQGGDTQYF
V: TRBV6-1; J: TRBJ2-2; D: NA; size: NA; DNA: TGTGCCAGCAGTGAAAGGGTCGGGAACACCGGGGAGCTGTTTTTT; CDR3: CASSERVGNTGELFF
V: TRBV5-1; J: TRBJ1-4; D: NA; size: NA; DNA: TGCGCCAGCACCGATGGGGGGCGGTCTAATGAAAAACTGTTTTTT; CDR3: CASTDGGRSNEKLFF
V: TRBV18; J: TRBJ2-1; D: NA; size: NA; DNA: TGTGCCAGCTCACTTCAGGGTGAGCAGTTCTTC; CDR3: CASSLQGEQFF
V: TRBV6-2/TRBV6-3; J: TRBJ1-2; D: NA; size: NA; DNA: TGTGCCAGCAGTGCCCGAATGGATGGCTACACCTTC; CDR3: CASSARMDGYTF
V: TRBV28; J: TRBJ1-2; D: NA; size: NA; DNA: TGTGCCAGCAGTTCCCCGAGAGGGGGGAACTATGGCTACACCTTC; CDR3: CASSSPRGGNYGYTF
V: TRBV10-2; J: TRBJ2-1; D: NA; size: NA; DNA: TGCGCCAGCAGTGTTAAGGGGGGATGGTACAATGAGCAGTTCTTC; CDR3: CASSVKGGWYNEQFF
V: TRBV2; J: TRBJ1-2; D: NA; size: NA; DNA: TGTGCCAGCAGCGGGGACCTCTATGGCTACACCTTC; CDR3: CASSGDLYGYTF
V: TRBV27; J: TRBJ2-2; D: TRBD1; size: NA; DNA: TGTGCCAGCAGTCCTCCCTGGACAGGGAGCGGTTGGACCGGGGAGCTGTTTTTT; CDR3: CASSPPWTGSGWTGELFF
V: TRBV2; J: TRBJ2-1; D: NA; size: NA; DNA: TGTGCCAGCACCTGGGGGGTTTACAATGAGCAGTTCTTC; CDR3: CASTWGVYNEQFF
V: TRBV6-5; J: TRBJ2-1; D: TRBD2; size: NA; DNA: TGTGCCAGCAGTTACCGGGGACTAGCGGGGAGCAATGAGCAGTTCTTC; CDR3: CASSYRGLAGSNEQFF
V: TRBV2; J: TRBJ1-6; D: NA; size: NA; DNA: TGTGCCAGCAGCCGGGAGGGCAATTCACCCCTCCACTTT; CDR3: CASSREGNSPLHF
V: TRBV12-5; J: TRBJ1-1; D: NA; size: NA; DNA: TGTGCTAGTGGTTTGGTAATAGGCGGGGACACTGAAGCTTTCTTT; CDR3: CASGLVIGGDTEAFF
V: TRBV6-5; J: TRBJ1-3; D: NA; size: NA; DNA: TGTGCCAGCAGAACCGGGACCGGGAGAAACACCATATATTTT; CDR3: CASRTGTGRNTIYF
V: TRBV27; J: TRBJ1-5; D: TRBD1; size: once; DNA: TGTGCCAGCAGTCCGTGGGGACAGGGTACTCAGCCCCAGCATTTT; CDR3: CASSPWGQGTQPQHF
V: TRBV3-1/TRBV3-2; J: TRBJ2-7; D: NA; size: NA; DNA: TGTGCCAGCAGCGAGACAGGCTCCTACGAGCAGTACTTC; CDR3: CASSETGSYEQYF
V: TRBV19; J: TRBJ2-3; D: NA; size: few; DNA: TGTGCCAGTAGTATGATCCTAGCGCAGAGCACAGATACGCAGTATTTT; CDR3: CASSMILAQSTDTQYF
V: TRBV5-4; J: TRBJ2-7; D: TRBD1; size: NA; DNA: TGTGCCAGCAGCCCCCGGGACAGGGACTACGAGCAGTACTTC; CDR3: CASSPRDRDYEQYF
V: TRBV19; J: TRBJ2-1; D: TRBD2; size: NA; DNA: TGTGCCACCAGGGGTAGCGGGGCCTACAATGAGCAGTTCTTC; CDR3: CATRGSGAYNEQFF
V: TRBV6-1; J: TRBJ1-1; D: NA; size: few; DNA: TGTGCCAGCAGTGACGCGGGAGGGGCCCCGGTCGCTGAAGCTTTCTTT; CDR3: CASSDAGGAPVAEAFF
V: TRBV10-3; J: TRBJ2-3; D: NA; size: few; DNA: TGTGCCATCAGTGACCCGGACACACCCTCGCAGTATTTT; CDR3: CAISDPDTPSQYF
V: TRBV5-1; J: TRBJ2-1; D: TRBD2; size: NA; DNA: TGCGCCAGCAGCAGTCCGGGACTAGCGGCCTCCTACAATGAGCAGTTCTTC; CDR3: CASSSPGLAASYNEQFF